These T cell receptor beta chains were read from a single sample in a study of blood T cell repertoires in COVID-19. Method: immunoSEQ multiplex PCR; TCRdb's copy keeps in-frame clones and lacks some. The sample consists of fewer than 300,000 clones, roughly 90% of them appearing once. The material sequenced was PBMCs or T cells enriched from blood (not recorded which). Receptors originate from a man aged 40-55 years who had recovered from COVID-19. CDR3s include the opening cysteine and the closing phenylalanine or tryptophan. D genes are given only for firm matches. Clone size appears in some rows only: once, few, many, or a class for an expanded clone.

TGTGCTAGTGGTTTGGTCCCAGGGGTTGGCTACACCTTC,CASGLVPGVGYTF,TRBV12-5,-,few,TRBJ1-2
TGTGCCAGCAGCCTAATCGGGACTAGCGGGGATGAGCAGTTCTTC,CASSLIGTSGDEQFF,TRBV11-2,TRBD2,-,TRBJ2-1
TGTGCCAGCAGCTCCCCAGGACAGGGTCTTAATTCACCCCTCCACTTT,CASSSPGQGLNSPLHF,TRBV11-2,TRBD1,once,TRBJ1-6
TGTGCCAGCAGTTTATTCACTAGCGGGGGGAGTCGTGAGCAGTTCTTC,CASSLFTSGGSREQFF,TRBV27,TRBD2,few,TRBJ2-1
TGTGCCTGGGGTGGGGCAGGGGGCGAGGAAGCTTTCTTT,CAWGGAGGEEAFF,TRBV30,TRBD1,-,TRBJ1-1
TGTGCCAGCAGTTTCCAGGGGGCGAGTCTCGAGCAGTACTTC,CASSFQGASLEQYF,TRBV28,TRBD1,-,TRBJ2-7
TGTGCCAGCAGTCTATGGGACAGGAGCACAGATACGCAGTATTTT,CASSLWDRSTDTQYF,TRBV27,TRBD1,-,TRBJ2-3
TGCGCCAGCAGCGGGGGACAGGGGCCCTCCTACGAGCAGTACTTC,CASSGGQGPSYEQYF,TRBV5-1,TRBD1,-,TRBJ2-7
TGTGCCAGCAGCTTAGCCGGCAGGGCAAGAACTGAAGCTTTCTTT,CASSLAGRARTEAFF,TRBV7-9,-,-,TRBJ1-1
TGTGCCAGCTCACCGCCCGGACAGGGCAGCTCCTACGAGCAGTACTTC,CASSPPGQGSSYEQYF,TRBV18,TRBD1,-,TRBJ2-7
TGCGCCAGCAGCTTGGCCGGGCAGGGAAATATGGTAGCTAATGAAAAACTGTTTTTT,CASSLAGQGNMVANEKLFF,TRBV5-1,-,-,TRBJ1-4
TGTGCCAGCAGCCCGGGGGGGACAGTCACCCTCTATGGCTACACCTTC,CASSPGGTVTLYGYTF,TRBV5-6,TRBD1,-,TRBJ1-2
TGTGCCTGGACCGGATACGGACTCCGTACCTACGAGCAGTACTTC,CAWTGYGLRTYEQYF,TRBV30,-,-,TRBJ2-7
TGTGCCAGCAGTTACAAAGGGGGGGGGAACACTGAAGCTTTCTTT,CASSYKGGGNTEAFF,TRBV6-5,-,-,TRBJ1-1
TGTGCCAGCAGCCGTTCGGTAGCGGGAGGCCAAGAGACCCAGTACTTC,CASSRSVAGGQETQYF,TRBV3-1/TRBV3-2,TRBD2,-,TRBJ2-5
TGTGCCAGCAGCGCGGGACAGGGCGCGGGAGAGCAGTACTTC,CASSAGQGAGEQYF,TRBV7-3,TRBD1,-,TRBJ2-7
TGTGCCAGCAGCCACTCTGCGGAGCTCACAGATACGCAGTATTTT,CASSHSAELTDTQYF,TRBV14,-,-,TRBJ2-3
TGTGCCAGCAGCCAAGCGGGGGCGGATAATGAAAAACTGTTTTTT,CASSQAGADNEKLFF,TRBV7-8,-,-,TRBJ1-4
TGCGCCAGCAGCCATGCGATGGGGGGAATAGGCTATGGCTACACCTTC,CASSHAMGGIGYGYTF,TRBV4-1,-,-,TRBJ1-2
TGTGCCAGCAGCATTAGCGGGAAACTCGATGAGCAGTTCTTC,CASSISGKLDEQFF,TRBV9,TRBD2,medium-sized,TRBJ2-1
TGTGCCAGCAGGGCGGGACAGCCGAACACTGAAGCTTTCTTT,CASRAGQPNTEAFF,TRBV6-5,TRBD1,-,TRBJ1-1
TGTGCCAGCAATCCACTAGCGGGGGAATCAGAGCAGTACTTC,CASNPLAGESEQYF,TRBV6-5,TRBD2,-,TRBJ2-7
TGTGCCAGCCGGCCGGGGAGGCGAGAAGAGACCCAGTACTTC,CASRPGRREETQYF,TRBV6-5,-,-,TRBJ2-5
TGTGCCAGCAGCCAAGATGGAGGGGGCGGCAATCAGCCCCAGCATTTT,CASSQDGGGGNQPQHF,TRBV3-1/TRBV3-2,TRBD1,few,TRBJ1-5
TGTGCCAGCAGCCCGACAGGGGGATATGGCTACACCTTC,CASSPTGGYGYTF,TRBV11-2,TRBD1,-,TRBJ1-2
TGTGCCAGCAGTCTGGTGGGAGTGCAGGATGACTACACCTTC,CASSLVGVQDDYTF,TRBV6-5,-,few,TRBJ1-2
TGTGCCAGCAGCTTACTCGTGAGCTCCTACGAGCAGTACTTC,CASSLLVSSYEQYF,TRBV7-2,-,few,TRBJ2-7
TGTGCCACCAGCCCGGGGTACAGGGGCTACGAGCAGTACTTC,CATSPGYRGYEQYF,TRBV15,TRBD1,-,TRBJ2-7
TGTGCCAGCTCACCCTATCCGGGACAGGGTTCTGGGGCCAACGTCCTGACTTTC,CASSPYPGQGSGANVLTF,TRBV18,TRBD1,-,TRBJ2-6
TGTGCCAGCGCTTCCGGGACTGGAGAGACCCAGTACTTC,CASASGTGETQYF,TRBV19,-,-,TRBJ2-5
TGTGCCAGTAGTATAAACCGGGACACCTACTACGAGCAGTACTTC,CASSINRDTYYEQYF,TRBV19,-,-,TRBJ2-7
TGCGCCAGCTCCAACCTAGGAGGCTCCTACGAGCAGTACTTC,CASSNLGGSYEQYF,TRBV5-1,-,few,TRBJ2-7
TGCGCCAGCAGCCCCAAACTAGCGGGAGTGGGTAACACCGGGGAGCTGTTTTTT,CASSPKLAGVGNTGELFF,TRBV5-1,TRBD2,-,TRBJ2-2
TGCAGCGTTGGGACGGGGATCGGCACAGATACGCAGTATTTT,CSVGTGIGTDTQYF,TRBV29-1,-,-,TRBJ2-3
TGCGCCAGCAGCTTGGCGGGTCTCACTAATGAAAAACTGTTTTTT,CASSLAGLTNEKLFF,TRBV5-1,-,-,TRBJ1-4
TGTGCCAGCAGCGTTTCCGACAGCCAAATCTACGAGCAGTACTTC,CASSVSDSQIYEQYF,TRBV9,-,-,TRBJ2-7
TGTGCCAGCAGCACCCAGACCGGACAGGGGGGAACTTTCGGCTACACCTTC,CASSTQTGQGGTFGYTF,TRBV9,TRBD1,-,TRBJ1-2
TGTGCCAGCAGCCCAGGGGTCGGGACAGAGAACACTGAAGCTTTCTTT,CASSPGVGTENTEAFF,TRBV5-5,TRBD1,-,TRBJ1-1
TGTGCCAGCAGCTTCACCAGCGGGATCGCCTACGAGCAGTACTTC,CASSFTSGIAYEQYF,TRBV5-4,TRBD2,-,TRBJ2-7
TGCGCCAGCAGCTGGGGACAGGGGAGTAACACTGAAGCTTTCTTT,CASSWGQGSNTEAFF,TRBV5-1,TRBD1,-,TRBJ1-1
TGTGCCAGCAGCCCTGGGGGGAATGAGCAGTTCTTC,CASSPGGNEQFF,TRBV7-2,-,-,TRBJ2-1
TGTGCCAGCAGCCTTCGAGCGGGAGGGCCGGGCACCGGGGAGCTGTTTTTT,CASSLRAGGPGTGELFF,TRBV14,TRBD2,-,TRBJ2-2
TGCGCCAGCAGTGATGGGGCAAACTATGGCTACACCTTC,CASSDGANYGYTF,TRBV10-2,-,-,TRBJ1-2
TGTGCCAGCAGCCAAGGACTAGCGGGAGGGCCAATCATTCAGTACTTC,CASSQGLAGGPIIQYF,TRBV3-1/TRBV3-2,TRBD2,-,TRBJ2-4
TGTGCCAGCACCCAAGGGGGCAATCAGCCCCAGCATTTT,CASTQGGNQPQHF,TRBV13,-,-,TRBJ1-5
TGTGCCAGCAGCAAAGGATTAGGGGCTGGGGCCAACGTCCTGACTTTC,CASSKGLGAGANVLTF,TRBV21-1,-,-,TRBJ2-6